This TCR beta chain was identified in a study of beta chain features in type 1 diabetes. A sort by CD45RO/CCR7/CD25/CD127/CD95/CD27 yielded CD4+ naive, central memory, regulatory and stem cell-like memory cells. Post-sort purity exceeded 98% for all sorted populations. The CDR3 is 16 amino acids. V lost 7 bases and J 7 bases, leaving 24 bases between the germline ends. CDR1 and CDR2 (germline): SGHNT, YYREEE (reference sequence). The sequenced template was cDNA made from the entire isolated RNA. Clones were read by immunoSEQ multiplex PCR, and TCRdb kept only the in-frame ones, dropping some. This table has some 180,000 clones, roughly an eighth appearing once.

The J gene is TRBJ2-1, the V gene TRBV5-4, with D possibly being TRBD2 (5 bases). The specimen sequenced was central memory CD4+ T cells from blood. The sequence was collected from a woman in her late teens or twenties in good health. CDR3 sequence reads: CASASEGGPRLNEQFF. The CDR3 DNA is TGTGCCAGCGCATCCGAGGGTGGGCCTAGGTTGAATGAGCAGTTCTTC.